The text below deals with one TCR beta chain. Germline CDR1 reads MNHNS; CDR2 reads SASEGT. This CDR3 region has 13 residues. V lost 7 bases, J lost 3 bases, and 10 bases lay in between. It was autoimmune disease history or systemic immunosuppression that excluded patients. Clones were sequenced by immunoSEQ multiplex PCR, and TCRdb holds only the in-frame ones, with some missing. The repertoire holds 90,000 to 100,000 clones, with more than 95% as singletons. The data originate from a study of OX40 agonist ivuxolimab in advanced cancers. The source of this sequence is an adult with an advanced solid tumor such as melanoma, head and neck, liver or kidney cancer. The source material was CD4+ or CD8+ T cells sorted from blood, sampled in a trial of the OX40 agonist ivuxolimab. This chain joins TRBV6-1 and TRBJ1-5; D is unclear. The CDR3 coding sequence is TGTGCCAGCACCGCCGGACCCAATCAGCCCCAGCATTTT. Encoded protein: CASTAGPNQPQHF.